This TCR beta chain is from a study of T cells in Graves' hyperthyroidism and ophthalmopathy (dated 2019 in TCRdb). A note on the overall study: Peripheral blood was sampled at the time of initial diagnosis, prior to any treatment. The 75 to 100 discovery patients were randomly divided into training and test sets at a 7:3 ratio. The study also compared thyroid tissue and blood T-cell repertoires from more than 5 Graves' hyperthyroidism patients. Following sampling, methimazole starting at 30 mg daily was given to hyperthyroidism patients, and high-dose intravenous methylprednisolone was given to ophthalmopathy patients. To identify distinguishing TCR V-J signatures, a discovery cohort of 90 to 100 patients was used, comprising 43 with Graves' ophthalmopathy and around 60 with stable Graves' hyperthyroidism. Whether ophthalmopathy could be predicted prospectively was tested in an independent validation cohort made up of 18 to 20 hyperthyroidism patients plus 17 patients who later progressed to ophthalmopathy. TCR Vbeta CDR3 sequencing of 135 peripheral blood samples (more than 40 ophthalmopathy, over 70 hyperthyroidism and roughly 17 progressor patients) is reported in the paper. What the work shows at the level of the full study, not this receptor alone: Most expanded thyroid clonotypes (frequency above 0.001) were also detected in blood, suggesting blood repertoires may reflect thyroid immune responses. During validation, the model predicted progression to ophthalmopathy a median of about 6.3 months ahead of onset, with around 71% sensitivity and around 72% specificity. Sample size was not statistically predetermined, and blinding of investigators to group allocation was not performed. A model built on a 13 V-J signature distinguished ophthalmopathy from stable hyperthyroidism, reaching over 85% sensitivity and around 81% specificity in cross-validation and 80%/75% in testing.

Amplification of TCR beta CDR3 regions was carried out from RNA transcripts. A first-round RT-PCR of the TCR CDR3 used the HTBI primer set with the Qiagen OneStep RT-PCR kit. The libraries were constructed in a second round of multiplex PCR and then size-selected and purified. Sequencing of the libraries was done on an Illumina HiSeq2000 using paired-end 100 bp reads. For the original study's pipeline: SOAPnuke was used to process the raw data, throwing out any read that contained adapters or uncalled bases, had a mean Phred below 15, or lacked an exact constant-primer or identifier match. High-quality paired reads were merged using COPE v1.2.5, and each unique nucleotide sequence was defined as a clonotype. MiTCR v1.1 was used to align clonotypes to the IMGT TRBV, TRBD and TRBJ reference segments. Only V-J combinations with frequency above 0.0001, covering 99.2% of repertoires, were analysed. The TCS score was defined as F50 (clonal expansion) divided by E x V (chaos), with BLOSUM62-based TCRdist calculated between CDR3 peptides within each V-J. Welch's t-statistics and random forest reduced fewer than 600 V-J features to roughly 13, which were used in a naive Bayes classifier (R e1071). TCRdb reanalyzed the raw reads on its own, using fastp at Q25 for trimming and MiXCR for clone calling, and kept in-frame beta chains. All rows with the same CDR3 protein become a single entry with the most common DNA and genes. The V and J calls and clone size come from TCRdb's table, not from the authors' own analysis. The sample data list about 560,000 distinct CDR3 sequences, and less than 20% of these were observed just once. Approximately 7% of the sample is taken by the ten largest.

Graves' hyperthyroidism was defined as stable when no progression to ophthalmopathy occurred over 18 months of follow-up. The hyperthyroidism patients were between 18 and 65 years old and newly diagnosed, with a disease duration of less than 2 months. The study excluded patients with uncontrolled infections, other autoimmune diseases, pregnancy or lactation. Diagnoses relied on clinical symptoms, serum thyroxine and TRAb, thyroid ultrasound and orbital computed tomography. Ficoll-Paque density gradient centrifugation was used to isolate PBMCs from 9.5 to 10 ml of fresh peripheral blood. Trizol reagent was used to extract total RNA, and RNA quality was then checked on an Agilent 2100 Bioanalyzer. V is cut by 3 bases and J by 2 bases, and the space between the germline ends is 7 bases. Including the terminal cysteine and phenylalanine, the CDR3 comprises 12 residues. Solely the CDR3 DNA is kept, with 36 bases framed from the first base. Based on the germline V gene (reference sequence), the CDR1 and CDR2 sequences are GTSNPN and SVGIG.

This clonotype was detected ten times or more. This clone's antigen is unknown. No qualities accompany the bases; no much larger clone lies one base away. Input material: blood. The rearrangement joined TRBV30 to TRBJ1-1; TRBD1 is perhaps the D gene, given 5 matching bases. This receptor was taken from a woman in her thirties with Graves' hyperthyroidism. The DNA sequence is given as TGTGCCTGGAGCCAGGGTAACACTGAAGCTTTCTTT. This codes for CAWSQGNTEAFF.